This TCR beta chain was obtained from a study of shared clonotypes between healthy human individuals. Study overall: Three plates were used per donor for CD4 naive, three for CD4 memory, two for CD8 naive and one for CD8 memory.

Measured with immunoSEQ multiplex PCR; TCRdb has only the in-frame clones, and not every one. This sample yields about 870,000 clones, of which 90% to 95% are seen a single time; approximately 25% belongs to the top ten. Naive-designated CD8 cells lacked CD45RO, were positively enriched for CCR7, and omitted terminally differentiated effector memory CD45RA+ cells. The study drew its donors from healthy HIV-negative adults without recent acute infections or vaccinations. This CDR3 is built from 14 residues. Germline V lookup: CDR1 SGHTA, CDR2 FQGNSA. Deletions cut 2 bases from V and 1 base from J, with 7 bases between. Of note for this clone: The same CDR3 can be traced to other DNA sequences in this sample.

This TCR derives from a man younger than 40 in good health. Sequencing was done on a sample of naive CD8+ T cells sorted from blood. The chain joins TRBV7-2 to TRBJ2-3; perhaps TRBD1 as D (5 bases). CDR3 bases: TGTGCCAGCAGCTTAAGGGGCGGCACAGATACGCAGTATTTT. It is translated as CASSLRGGTDTQYF.